This T cell receptor beta chain was captured by sequencing in a study of cytomegalovirus exposure and HLA in healthy donors. The wider study: Caucasian-associated ancestry cluster membership applied to under 85% of a few hundred genotyped donors. Findings and limits, study-wide: Several of the most significant clusters appeared linked to common viral pathogens, based on a later analysis.

The germline CDR1 and CDR2 sequences are SGDLS and YYNGEE. The CDR3 consists of 16 residues. J gave up 6 bases and V 3 bases, and 13 bases lay outside the gene matches. Comments on this clone: Its antigen remains unknown.

PCR was performed using 60 Vbeta and 13 Jbeta primers. The data were produced by immunoSEQ multiplex PCR, yet TCRdb's version contains in-frame clones alone and is incomplete. The top ten clones hold under 2% of a sample with 150,000 to 200,000 clones, around four fifths of them seen once. The chain joins TRBV9 to TRBJ2-7, with 9 bases aligning to TRBD1. The sequence was obtained from a woman in her late teens or twenties in good health and CMV-seronegative. The sample consisted of PBMCs. In nucleotides, the CDR3 is TGTGCCAGCAGCGCCACAGGGGGCACCTGGCCGTCCGAGCAGTACTTC. Encoded protein: CASSATGGTWPSEQYF.